This T cell receptor (beta chain) is drawn from a study of shared clonotypes between healthy human individuals. Across the whole study: Serving as donors were a couple of women and a few men, whose ages spanned 18 to 49. The study's findings and limits: Naive CD4 clonotype sharing across several donors was about 5%.

As for this clone: Its antigen is as yet unknown.

Assay execution took place at the deep level. A roughly 200 ng quantity of DNA, 25,000 to 35,000 T cell genomes, went into the sorted-subset replicate PCRs. The data were produced by immunoSEQ multiplex PCR, yet TCRdb's version contains in-frame clones alone and is incomplete. The data contain over 700,000 clones, 55% to 80% of them singletons. The sequence was obtained from a woman in her 30s in good health. Input material: memory CD4+ T cells sorted from blood. Subset denoted: CD45RA-negative fraction.

CDR3 bases: TGTGCCAGCAGCTGGGGACTAGCGGGAGGCGAAGAGCAGTTCTTC. Protein: CASSWGLAGGEEQFF. The chain carries TRBV11-3 and TRBJ2-1; 15 positions agree with TRBD2. The length of the CDR3 is 15 residues. CDR1 and CDR2 from the germline V gene are SGHNT and YENEEA. Trimming cost V 4 bases and J 10 bases; bases outside gene matches: 5. Based on the CDR3 plus reference TRBV11-3 and TRBJ2-1, the full variable domain is EAGVVQSPRYKIIEKKQPVAFWCNPISGHNTLYWYLQNLGQGPELLIRYENEEAVDDSQLPKDRFSAERLKGVDSTLKIQPAELGDSAVYLCASSWGLAGGEEQFFGPGTRLTVL.